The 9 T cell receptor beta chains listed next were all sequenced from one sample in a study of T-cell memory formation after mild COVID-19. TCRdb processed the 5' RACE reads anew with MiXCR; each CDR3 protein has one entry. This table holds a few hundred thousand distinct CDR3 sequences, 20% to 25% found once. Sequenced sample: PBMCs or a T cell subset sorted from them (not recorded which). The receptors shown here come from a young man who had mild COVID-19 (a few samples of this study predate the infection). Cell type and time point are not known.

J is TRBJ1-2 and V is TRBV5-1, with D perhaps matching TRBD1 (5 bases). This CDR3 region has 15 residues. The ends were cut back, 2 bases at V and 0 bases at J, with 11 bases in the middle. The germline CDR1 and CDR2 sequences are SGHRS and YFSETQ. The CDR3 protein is CASSFTGPTNYGYTF. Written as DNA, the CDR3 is TGCGCCAGCAGCTTTACAGGTCCAACTAACTATGGCTACACCTTC.

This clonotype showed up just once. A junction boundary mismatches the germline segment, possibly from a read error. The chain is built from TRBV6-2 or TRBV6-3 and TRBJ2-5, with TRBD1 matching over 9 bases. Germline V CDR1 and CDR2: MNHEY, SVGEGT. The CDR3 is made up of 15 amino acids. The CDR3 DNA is TGTGACAGCACCCCCACGGGACAGGGTTTGGAGACCCAGTACTTC. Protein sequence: CDSTPTGQGLETQYF.

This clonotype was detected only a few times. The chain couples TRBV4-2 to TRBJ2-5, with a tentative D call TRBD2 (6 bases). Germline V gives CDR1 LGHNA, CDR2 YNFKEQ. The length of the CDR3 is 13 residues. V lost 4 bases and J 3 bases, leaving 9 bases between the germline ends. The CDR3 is CASSPGLKETQYF. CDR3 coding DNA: TGTGCCAGCAGCCCGGGACTTAAAGAGACCCAGTACTTC.

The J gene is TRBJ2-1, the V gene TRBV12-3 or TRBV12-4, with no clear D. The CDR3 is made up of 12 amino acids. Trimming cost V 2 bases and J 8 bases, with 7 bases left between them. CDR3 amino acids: CASSLWVDEQFF. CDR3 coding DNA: TGTGCCAGCAGTTTATGGGTGGATGAGCAGTTCTTC.

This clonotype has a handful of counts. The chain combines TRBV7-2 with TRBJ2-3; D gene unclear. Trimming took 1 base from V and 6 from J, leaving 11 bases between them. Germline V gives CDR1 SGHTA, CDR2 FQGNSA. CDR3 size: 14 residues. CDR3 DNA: TGTGCCAGCAGCTTAGGCGTAGAATCGGATACGCAGTATTTT. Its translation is CASSLGVESDTQYF.

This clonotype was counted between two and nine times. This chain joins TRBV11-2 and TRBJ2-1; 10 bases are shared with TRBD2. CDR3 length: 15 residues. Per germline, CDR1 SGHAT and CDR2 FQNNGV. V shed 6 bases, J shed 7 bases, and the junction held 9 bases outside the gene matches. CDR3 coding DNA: TGTGCCAGCAGTCCAAGCGGGGGGGCCGGTAATGAGCAGTTCTTC. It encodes CASSPSGGAGNEQFF.

CDR3 nucleotide sequence: TGTGCCAGTAGTGTACTAGCGGGGGGGCGATTCTTC. Translated, it gives CASSVLAGGRFF. The V and J genes are TRBV19 and TRBJ2-1; 13 nucleotides align to TRBD2. CDR1 is LNHDA, CDR2 SQIVND, per germline (reference sequence). V dropped 5 bases and J dropped 16; count of bases not matched to a gene: 5. The CDR3 totals 12 residues.

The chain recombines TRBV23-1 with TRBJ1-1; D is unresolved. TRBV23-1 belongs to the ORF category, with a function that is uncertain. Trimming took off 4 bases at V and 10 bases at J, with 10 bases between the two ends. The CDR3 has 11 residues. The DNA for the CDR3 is TGCGCCAGCAGTCTTAAGGTCGGAGCTTTCTTT. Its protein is CASSLKVGAFF.

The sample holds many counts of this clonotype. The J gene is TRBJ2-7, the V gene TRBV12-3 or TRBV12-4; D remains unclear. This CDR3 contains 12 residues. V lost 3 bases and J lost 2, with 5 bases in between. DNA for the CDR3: TGTGCCAGCAGTTTTAACACCTACGAGCAGTACGTC. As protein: CASSFNTYEQYV.